The TCR beta chain under discussion was sequenced for a study of shared clonotypes between healthy human individuals. Points from the study as a whole: Across subsets, estimated richness was generally greater for naive than for memory populations.

The CDR3 is 14 residues long. The germline V gene encodes CDR1 MDHEN and CDR2 SYDVKM. The V end lost 2 bases, the J end lost 1 base, and 8 bases lay between the germline ends. About this clone itself: The antigen is unknown.

Here immunoSEQ multiplex PCR was the method, and the copy in TCRdb shows in-frame clones only, minus some. Here the sample spans approximately 1.9 million clones, about 94% being singletons. Terminally differentiated effector memory CD45RA+ cells were left out of the naive CD8 fraction, which was CD45RO-negative and positively selected for CCR7. Sequencing was performed on naive CD8+ T cells from PBMCs. This chain links TRBV28 with TRBJ1-1; D unresolved. This sequence originates from a man younger than 35 in good health. Some clones in this sample may be carry-over from other donors' samples. DNA of the CDR3: TGTGCCAGCAGTTTAGTCGGTTGGAACACTGAAGCTTTCTTT. Amino acids: CASSLVGWNTEAFF. The whole variable domain, remainder taken from reference TRBV28 and TRBJ1-1, is DVKVTQSSRYLVKRTGEKVFLECVQDMDHENMFWYRQDPGLGLRLIYFSYDVKMKEKGDIPEGYSVSREKKERFSLILESASTNQTSMYLCASSLVGWNTEAFFGQGTRLTVV.